The present T cell receptor (beta chain) was sequenced within a study of T cells expressing NK-cell markers (dated by TCRdb to 2020 to 2022). Background for the entire study: Fewer than ten donors provided sorted CD3+CD56+NKG2C+, CD3+CD56+NKG2C- and CD3+CD56-NKG2C+ T-cell subsets, whose TCR beta-chain repertoires were profiled. Among the eight sequenced donors, seven were HCMV-seropositive and one was HCMV-seronegative. The study sequenced eight donors, all healthy volunteers chosen at random: three men and five women. Illumina HiSeq 2000/2500, MiSeq or NextSeq was used to sequence libraries as 2 x 150 bp reads. The study at large found these results: Those dominant clonotypes were again the most abundant among CD3+CD56-NKG2C+ cells in a few donors, at about 28.3-60.1%. For roughly 6 donors, the dominant CD3+CD56+NKG2C+ clonotypes were among the top 10 CD8+ clonotypes and accounted for about 1.0-7.5% of CD8+ T cells. Whether the expanded NKG2C-expressing T cell clones were specific for HCMV antigens was left unclear.

Sequencing was carried out with an Illumina HiSeq 2000. TCR beta cDNA libraries were prepared using 5'RACE template switching, which introduced a universal primer site and unique molecular identifiers. Synthesis of cDNA was primed from the TCR beta constant segment and was followed by two consecutive PCR amplification steps. The original methods were these. Reads were demultiplexed and grouped by UMI with MIGEC, and clonotypes were assembled and quantified with MiTCR. To remove erroneous sequences, TCR cDNA sequences were retained only when supported by two or more reads. The tcR package was used for downstream repertoire analysis, and clonotypes were matched between fractions using CDR3 nucleotide sequence together with V segment. Antigen specificity was annotated against VDJdb with VDJmatch, allowing one amino acid substitution in CDR3. Following TCRdb reprocessing, every CDR3 protein sequence forms one entry, and DNA is not provided. TCRdb's processing, not the authors', yielded these V and J calls. The sample's clone listing holds about 30,000 distinct CDR3 sequences. The top ten hold around 60% of the sample.

HCMV-specific IgG was detected in serum with a commercial ELISA kit to determine HCMV serostatus. Peripheral blood mononuclear cells were isolated from blood by Ficoll density gradient centrifugation. For this clonotype: Which antigen it targets is not known.

The sequenced sample was blood T cells: a sorted CD56 or NKG2C T cell subset, CD4+ or CD8+ T cells, or bulk PBMC T cells (not recorded which). This receptor was identified in a woman aged 18-69 years in good health.

This receptor has the CDR3 CASSLLDRLEENTEAFF. The rearrangement combines TRBV12-3 or TRBV12-4 with TRBJ1-1; with no DNA, the TCRdb D assignment of TRBD1 cannot be verified. The CDR3 contains 17 residues, cysteine and phenylalanine counted. DNA was not recorded.